These 21 T cell receptor beta chains share one sample of origin, sequenced in a study of control samples from healthy donors and cancer patients. This table comes from immunoSEQ multiplex PCR, and its TCRdb copy is limited to in-frame clones, with some not included. The profile covers 150,000 to 200,000 clones, with around 92% appearing a single time and 2% taken by the ten largest. Material for sequencing was blood. Every receptor here comes from a woman between 40 and 55 years old in good health.

The chain carries TRBV3-1 (or the pseudogene TRBV3-2) and TRBJ1-2, with 9 bases aligning to TRBD1. Germline values: CDR1 LGHDT, CDR2 YNNKEL (reference sequence). Trimming at V came to 0 bases and at J to 2 bases, leaving 10 bases not matched to a gene. CDR3 length equals 18 residues. CDR3 protein: CASSQDSLYRGLNYGYTF. CDR3 sequence (DNA): TGTGCCAGCAGCCAAGATAGCCTCTACAGGGGGCTAAACTATGGCTACACCTTC.

This clone was seen more than once but under ten times. This chain connects TRBV4-1 to TRBJ2-1; D gene unclear. The V end lost 4 bases, the J end lost 10 bases, and 11 bases lay between the germline ends. CDR1 MGHRA and CDR2 YSYEKL come from the germline V gene. CDR3 size: 12 residues. Written as DNA, the CDR3 is TGCGCCAGCAGCCCAGCGACCGGGGAGCAGTTCTTC. Amino acid sequence: CASSPATGEQFF.

J is TRBJ2-2 and V is TRBV5-1; 8 positions agree with TRBD2. This CDR3 spans 15 amino acids. Trimming removed 9 bases from V and 4 bases from J; junction bases left unmatched: 11. CDR1 SGHRS and CDR2 YFSETQ come from the germline V gene. The CDR3, as DNA: TGCGCCACCAAACCGCGGGGGGAGAGCACCGGGGAGCTGTTTTTT. Amino acids: CATKPRGESTGELFF.

The chain carries TRBV29-1 and TRBJ1-1; perhaps TRBD1 as D (5 bases). Germline CDR1 is SQVTM and CDR2 is ANQGSEA. V lost 7 bases, J lost 0 bases, and 15 bases lay in between. This CDR3 comprises 14 residues. The CDR3, as DNA: TGCAGCGGTTCTCCCGGGACCCTGAACACTGAAGCTTTCTTT. Protein sequence: CSGSPGTLNTEAFF.

Here the CDR3 reads CASSLGGTGGLGYTF. DNA for the CDR3: TGCGCCAGCAGCTTGGGCGGGACAGGGGGCCTTGGCTACACCTTC. This chain uses TRBV5-1 with TRBJ1-2; TRBD1 aligns across 12 bases. The germline V gene encodes CDR1 SGHRS and CDR2 YFSETQ. The CDR3 has 15 amino acids. V gave up 0 bases and J gave up 7 bases; unmatched junction bases: 4. Drawing the rest from reference TRBV5-1 and TRBJ1-2, the complete variable domain is KAGVTQTPRYLIKTRGQQVTLSCSPISGHRSVSWYQQTPGQGLQFLFEYFSETQRNKGNFPGRFSGRQFSNSRSEMNVSTLELGDSALYLCASSLGGTGGLGYTFGSGTRLTVV.

This chain links TRBV5-1 with TRBJ1-4; 9 positions agree with TRBD1. V was clipped by 4 bases and J by 7 bases; unmatched bases: 8. In germline, CDR1 is SGHRS, CDR2 YFSETQ. This CDR3 comprises 15 residues. The CDR3 region is CASSLTGTGTEKLFF. The CDR3 DNA is TGCGCCAGCAGCCTGACCGGGACAGGGACTGAAAAACTGTTTTTT.

This clone was detected only a few times. The rearrangement uses TRBV5-3 and TRBJ1-1; TRBD1 might be the D (5 bases). TRBV5-3 is noted as an ORF with a role that remains uncertain. This CDR3 comprises 15 residues. Trimming shortened V by 4 bases and J by 5 bases, and 18 bases separated the two germline ends. The CDR3 reads CARSATQGWRTEAFF. The CDR3 region has the DNA TGTGCCAGAAGCGCAACCCAGGGATGGCGAACTGAAGCTTTCTTT.

The chain links TRBV12-3 or TRBV12-4 to TRBJ2-1; D may be TRBD2 (6 bases). Between the trimmed V and J ends, which lost 5 bases and 9 bases, there was a span of 14 bases. This CDR3 region has 13 residues. The CDR3 DNA is TGTGCCAGCAGTCCCCAGCCCGGGGGTGAGCAGTTCTTC. Protein product: CASSPQPGGEQFF.

The CDR3 is CASRTGTYNEQFF. CDR3 sequence (DNA): TGTGCCAGCAGGACAGGGACCTACAATGAGCAGTTCTTC. The chain recombines TRBV6-5 with TRBJ2-1, with 7 positions matching TRBD1. This CDR3 has 13 amino acids. Germline V gene lookup returns CDR1 MNHEY and CDR2 SVGAGI. V gave up 6 bases and J gave up 2 bases; unmatched junction bases: 1.

This clone turned up a few times. V is TRBV19 and J is TRBJ1-2, with TRBD1 matching 8 bases. There are 15 residues in the CDR3. The ends lost 6 bases at V and 4 bases at J; junction bases unmatched: 10. Germline CDR1 reads LNHDA; CDR2 reads SQIVND (reference sequence). The CDR3 loop is CASSPISGQVYGYTF. In DNA form, the CDR3 reads TGTGCCAGTAGCCCGATCTCGGGACAGGTCTATGGCTACACCTTC.

The rearrangement uses TRBV25-1 and TRBJ1-6, with D unresolved. The germline CDR1 and CDR2 sequences are MGHDK and SYGVNS. Trimming shortened V by 1 base and J by 7 bases, and 11 bases separated the two germline ends. The CDR3 loop spans 15 amino acids. As DNA, the CDR3 is TGTGCCAGCAGTGAATTAACGGACGGGAATTCACCCCTCCACTTT. It specifies CASSELTDGNSPLHF.

The chain has TRBV27 and TRBJ1-1; perhaps TRBD1 as D (5 bases). The germline V and J ends were trimmed by 6 bases and 1 base, with 9 bases remaining between them. This CDR3 has 13 residues. Germline loops: CDR1 MNHEY, CDR2 SMNVEV (reference sequence). The CDR3 is CASRSGGNTEAFF. For the CDR3, the DNA is TGTGCCAGCAGGTCGGGGGGGAACACTGAAGCTTTCTTT.

The chain couples TRBV7-8 to TRBJ2-1; D possibly corresponds to TRBD1 (6 bases). The CDR3 runs to 15 residues. Germline V lookup: CDR1 SGHVS, CDR2 FQNEAQ. Deletions cut 0 bases from V and 3 bases from J, with 9 bases between. The CDR3, as DNA: TGTGCCAGCAGCTTAGCGGGGGCCCTCTACAATGAGCAGTTCTTC. It codes for CASSLAGALYNEQFF.

The chain employs TRBV18 and TRBJ1-5, with 11 bases lining up with TRBD1. The length of the CDR3 is 15 residues. The trim removed 5 bases at V and 7 bases at J, leaving 7 bases unmatched. CDR1 is KGHSH and CDR2 is LQKENI in the germline V gene. CDR3 bases: TGTGCCAGCTCAAACGGGACAGGGGGATTCCAGCCCCAGCATTTT. Its translation is CASSNGTGGFQPQHF. The full variable domain, its missing parts supplied by reference TRBV18 and TRBJ1-5, is NAGVMQNPRHLVRRRGQEARLRCSPMKGHSHVYWYRQLPEEGLKFMVYLQKENIIDESGMPKERFSAEFPKEGPSILRIQQVVRGDSAAYFCASSNGTGGFQPQHFGDGTRLSIL.

The chain carries TRBV19 and TRBJ1-3, with D hard to call. CDR3 length: 16 amino acids. The germline V gene has CDR1 LNHDA and CDR2 SQIVND (reference sequence). The V gene lost 1 base and the J gene lost 0 bases, with 10 bases spanning the gap. In nucleotides, the CDR3 is TGTGCCAGTAGTATAGTAGCACCGAGCTCTGGAAACACCATATATTTT. It encodes CASSIVAPSSGNTIYF.

The count of this clone is one. CDR3 in amino acids: CASSQTGDTGELFF. DNA for the CDR3: TGCGCCAGCAGCCAGACGGGGGACACCGGGGAGCTGTTTTTT. V usage is TRBV5-1 and J usage is TRBJ2-2, with a tentative D call TRBD2 (6 bases). CDR1 is SGHRS and CDR2 is YFSETQ in the germline V gene. The CDR3 has 14 residues. Trimming removed 4 bases from V and 3 bases from J, with 10 bases in between.

The chain combines TRBV5-1 with TRBJ1-6, with D maybe TRBD1 (5 bases). The CDR3 spans 15 residues. Germline lookup yields CDR1 SGHRS and CDR2 YFSETQ. Trimming pared 0 bases from V and 7 bases from J, leaving 11 bases between. The CDR3 nucleotides read TGCGCCAGCAGCTTGGCAGGGTCCAGCAATTCACCCCTCCACTTT. Its translation: CASSLAGSSNSPLHF. Supplemented by reference TRBV5-1 and TRBJ1-6, the full variable domain reads KAGVTQTPRYLIKTRGQQVTLSCSPISGHRSVSWYQQTPGQGLQFLFEYFSETQRNKGNFPGRFSGRQFSNSRSEMNVSTLELGDSALYLCASSLAGSSNSPLHFGNGTRLTVT.

The chain joins TRBV7-3 to TRBJ2-1; D is perhaps TRBD1 (6 bases). CDR3 length equals 13 residues. Germline-derived CDR1 and CDR2 are SGHTA and FQGTGA. Trimming removed 5 bases at V and 10 bases at J, with 15 bases between. Here the CDR3 reads CASSARGLEEQFF. Here the CDR3 DNA reads TGTGCCAGCAGCGCTAGGGGGTTAGAGGAGCAGTTCTTC.

The chain combines TRBV9 with TRBJ2-1; D may match TRBD1 or TRBD2 (6 bases each). The CDR3 consists of 15 residues. Per germline, CDR1 SGDLS and CDR2 YYNGEE. Deletions cut 1 base from V and 6 bases from J, with 14 bases between. The CDR3 coding sequence is TGTGCCAGCAGCGTAATGGTTGGGGGGCGCAATGAGCAGTTCTTC. Amino acid sequence: CASSVMVGGRNEQFF.

V and J are TRBV18 and TRBJ1-3; D is undetermined. V dropped 3 bases and J dropped 0 bases, with 15 bases sitting between them. The CDR3 runs 17 residues. Per the germline V gene, CDR1 is KGHSH and CDR2 is LQKENI. The CDR3 sequence is CASSPQAGRFSGNTIYF. In DNA form, the CDR3 reads TGTGCCAGCTCACCGCAAGCTGGAAGGTTCTCTGGAAACACCATATATTTT. Combining the CDR3 with reference TRBV18 and TRBJ1-3 gives the whole variable domain NAGVMQNPRHLVRRRGQEARLRCSPMKGHSHVYWYRQLPEEGLKFMVYLQKENIIDESGMPKERFSAEFPKEGPSILRIQQVVRGDSAAYFCASSPQAGRFSGNTIYFGEGSWLTVV.

The V call is TRBV11-2, the J call TRBJ2-5; 12 nucleotides agree with TRBD2. This CDR3 has 15 amino acids. Germline trimming cut 3 bases from V and 5 bases from J; bases unmatched to any gene: 4. CDR1 is SGHAT and CDR2 is FQNNGV in the germline V gene. The CDR3: CASSFLAGGVETQYF. CDR3 in DNA: TGTGCCAGCAGCTTCCTAGCGGGGGGGGTGGAGACCCAGTACTTC.